This TCR beta chain originates from a study of T cell responses to AZD1222 COVID-19 vaccine. TCRdb's copy holds only in-frame clones and misses some; the assay was immunoSEQ multiplex PCR. The table includes over 100,000 clones, approximately 88% detected once. Findings of the study overall: Repertoire sampling happened only post peak T cell response. White British people made up most donors, females outnumbered males, and clonal diversity was possibly underestimated.

Notes on this clone: What it binds is unknown.

The sequences come from peripheral blood, collected on day 0 of AZD1222 vaccination. This receptor was identified in an adult in good health.

The CDR3 sequence: CATGQLNQPQHF. The CDR3 DNA sequence: TGCGCCACTGGACAGTTAAATCAGCCCCAGCATTTT. This rearrangement joins TRBV10-1 to TRBJ1-5, with D perhaps TRBD1 (6 bases). The CDR3 totals 12 residues. Trimming left V 10 bases short and J 4 bases short, with 11 bases between. The V gene's germline CDR1 is WNHNN and CDR2 SYGVQD (reference sequence).